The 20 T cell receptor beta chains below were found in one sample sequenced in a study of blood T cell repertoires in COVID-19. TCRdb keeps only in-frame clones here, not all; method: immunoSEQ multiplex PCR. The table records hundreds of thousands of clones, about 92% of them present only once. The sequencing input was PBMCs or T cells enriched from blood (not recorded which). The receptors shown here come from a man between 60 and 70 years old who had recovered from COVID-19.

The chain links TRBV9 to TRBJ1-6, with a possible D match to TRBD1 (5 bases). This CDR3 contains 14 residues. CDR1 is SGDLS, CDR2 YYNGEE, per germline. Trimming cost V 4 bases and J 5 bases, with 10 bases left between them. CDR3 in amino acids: CASSSEGNNSPLHF. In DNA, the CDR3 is TGTGCCAGCAGCTCGGAGGGGAATAATTCACCCCTCCACTTT.

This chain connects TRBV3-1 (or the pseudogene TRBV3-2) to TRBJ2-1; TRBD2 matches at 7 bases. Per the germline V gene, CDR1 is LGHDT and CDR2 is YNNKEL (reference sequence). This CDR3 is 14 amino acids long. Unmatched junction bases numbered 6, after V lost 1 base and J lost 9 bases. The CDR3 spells CASSQAQAGFEQFF. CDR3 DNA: TGTGCCAGCAGCCAAGCGCAAGCGGGGTTTGAGCAGTTCTTC.

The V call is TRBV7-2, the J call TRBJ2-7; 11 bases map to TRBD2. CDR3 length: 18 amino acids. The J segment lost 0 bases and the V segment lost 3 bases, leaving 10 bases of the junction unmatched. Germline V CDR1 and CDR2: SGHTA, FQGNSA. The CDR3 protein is CASSFETSGTYFSYEQYF. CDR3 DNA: TGTGCCAGCAGCTTTGAGACTAGCGGGACCTACTTCTCCTACGAGCAGTACTTC.

CDR3 coding DNA: TGCGCCAGCCGGGGGGCAAACTATGGCTACACCTTC. Translated: CASRGANYGYTF. V is TRBV5-1 and J is TRBJ1-2; D possibly corresponds to TRBD1 (6 bases). The V and J ends lost 7 bases and 2 bases respectively, with 9 bases between them. CDR1 SGHRS and CDR2 YFSETQ come from the germline V gene. The CDR3 runs to 12 residues. Full variable domain (remainder filled in from reference TRBV5-1 and TRBJ1-2): KAGVTQTPRYLIKTRGQQVTLSCSPISGHRSVSWYQQTPGQGLQFLFEYFSETQRNKGNFPGRFSGRQFSNSRSEMNVSTLELGDSALYLCASRGANYGYTFGSGTRLTVV.

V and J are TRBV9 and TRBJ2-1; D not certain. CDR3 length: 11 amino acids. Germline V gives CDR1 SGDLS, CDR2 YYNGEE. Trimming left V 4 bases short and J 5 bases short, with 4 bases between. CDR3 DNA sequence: TGTGCCAGCAGCTTCGACAATGAGCAGTTCTTC. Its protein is CASSFDNEQFF.

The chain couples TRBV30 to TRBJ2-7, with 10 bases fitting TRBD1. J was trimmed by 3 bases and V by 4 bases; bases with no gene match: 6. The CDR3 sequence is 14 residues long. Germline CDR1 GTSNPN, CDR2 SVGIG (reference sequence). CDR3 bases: TGTGCCTGGATGACAGGGGGCATGGGCTACGAGCAGTACTTC. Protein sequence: CAWMTGGMGYEQYF.

The CDR3 DNA is TGTGCCAGTAGTCCCAGACAGGGGATTGGTGAAAAACTGTTTTTT. Amino acids: CASSPRQGIGEKLFF. The chain recombines TRBV19 with TRBJ1-4; 8 nucleotides align to TRBD1. Unmatched junction bases numbered 9, after V lost 5 bases and J lost 7 bases. Per the germline V gene, CDR1 is LNHDA and CDR2 is SQIVND (reference sequence). This CDR3 has 15 residues.

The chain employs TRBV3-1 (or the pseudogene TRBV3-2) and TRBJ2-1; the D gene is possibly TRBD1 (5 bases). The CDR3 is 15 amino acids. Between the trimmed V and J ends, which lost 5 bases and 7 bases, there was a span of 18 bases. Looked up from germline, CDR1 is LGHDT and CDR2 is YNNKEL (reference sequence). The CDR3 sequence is CASSSARRVSNEQFF. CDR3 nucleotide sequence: TGTGCCAGCAGCTCCGCCCGCAGGGTGTCGAATGAGCAGTTCTTC.

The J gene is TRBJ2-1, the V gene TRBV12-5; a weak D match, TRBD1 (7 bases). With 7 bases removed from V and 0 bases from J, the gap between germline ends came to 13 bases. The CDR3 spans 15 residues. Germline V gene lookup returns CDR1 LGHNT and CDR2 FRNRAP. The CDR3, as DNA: TGTGCTAGTGCGGGCGGGACAGCCTCCTACAATGAGCAGTTCTTC. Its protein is CASAGGTASYNEQFF.

For the CDR3, the DNA is TGTGCCAGCAGTAGGACAGGGCTCTATGGCTACACCTTC. This translates into CASSRTGLYGYTF. This chain links TRBV2 with TRBJ1-2; 8 bases map to TRBD1. The J segment lost 4 bases and the V segment lost 5 bases, leaving 3 bases of the junction unmatched. CDR3 length: 13 residues. Germline assignment: CDR1 SNHLY and CDR2 FYNNEI.

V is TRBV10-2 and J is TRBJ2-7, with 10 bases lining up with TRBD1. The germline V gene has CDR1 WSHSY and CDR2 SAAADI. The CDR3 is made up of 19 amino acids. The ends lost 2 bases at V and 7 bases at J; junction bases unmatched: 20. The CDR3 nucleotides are TGCGCCAGCAGTGAGAGGGCCGGGACAGGGGTAACGGTCGCGGGGGAGCAGTACTTC. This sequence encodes CASSERAGTGVTVAGEQYF.

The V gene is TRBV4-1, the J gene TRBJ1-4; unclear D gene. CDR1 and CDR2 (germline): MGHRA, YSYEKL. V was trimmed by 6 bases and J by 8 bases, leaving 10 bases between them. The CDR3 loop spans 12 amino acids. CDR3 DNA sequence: TGCGCCAGCAGACAGCCCCAGGAAAAACTGTTTTTT. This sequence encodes CASRQPQEKLFF.

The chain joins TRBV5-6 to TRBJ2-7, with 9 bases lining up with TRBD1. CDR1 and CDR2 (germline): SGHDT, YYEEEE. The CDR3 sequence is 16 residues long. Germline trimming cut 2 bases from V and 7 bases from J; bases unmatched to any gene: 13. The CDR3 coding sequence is TGTGCCAGCAGCTTTCTTGTCGGGACAGGGACGGAAGAGCAGTACTTC. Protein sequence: CASSFLVGTGTEEQYF.

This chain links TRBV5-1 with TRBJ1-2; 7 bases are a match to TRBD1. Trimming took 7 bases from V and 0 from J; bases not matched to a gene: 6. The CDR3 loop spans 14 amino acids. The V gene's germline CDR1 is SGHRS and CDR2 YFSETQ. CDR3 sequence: CASAGQEANYGYTF. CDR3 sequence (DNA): TGCGCCAGCGCTGGACAGGAGGCTAACTATGGCTACACCTTC.

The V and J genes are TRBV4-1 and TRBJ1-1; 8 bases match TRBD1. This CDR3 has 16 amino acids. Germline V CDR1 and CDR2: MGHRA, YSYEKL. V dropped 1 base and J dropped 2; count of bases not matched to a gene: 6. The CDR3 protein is CASSQGTGGKNTEAFF. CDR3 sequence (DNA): TGCGCCAGCAGCCAAGGTACAGGGGGTAAAAACACTGAAGCTTTCTTT.

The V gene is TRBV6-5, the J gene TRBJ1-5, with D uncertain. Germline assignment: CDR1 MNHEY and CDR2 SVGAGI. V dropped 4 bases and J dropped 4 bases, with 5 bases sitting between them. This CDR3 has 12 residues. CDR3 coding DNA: TGTGCCAGCAGTTCCATTAATCAGCCCCAGCATTTT. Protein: CASSSINQPQHF.

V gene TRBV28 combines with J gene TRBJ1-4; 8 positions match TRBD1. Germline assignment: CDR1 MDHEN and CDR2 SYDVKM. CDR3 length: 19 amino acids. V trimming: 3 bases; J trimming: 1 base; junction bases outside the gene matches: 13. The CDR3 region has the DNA TGTGCCAGCAGTTTTTATTCAGGGGGCGCCGTCGGAACTAATGAAAAACTGTTTTTT. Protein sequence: CASSFYSGGAVGTNEKLFF.

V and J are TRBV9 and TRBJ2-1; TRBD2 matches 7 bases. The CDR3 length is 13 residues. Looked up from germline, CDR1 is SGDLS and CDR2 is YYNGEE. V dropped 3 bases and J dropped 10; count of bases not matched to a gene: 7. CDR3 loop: CASSAGGRIEQFF. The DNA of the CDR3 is TGTGCCAGCAGCGCGGGGGGACGCATAGAGCAGTTCTTC.

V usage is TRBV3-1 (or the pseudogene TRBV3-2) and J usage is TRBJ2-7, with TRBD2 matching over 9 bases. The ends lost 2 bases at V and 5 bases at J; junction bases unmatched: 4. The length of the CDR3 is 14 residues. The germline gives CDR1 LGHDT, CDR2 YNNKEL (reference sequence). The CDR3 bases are TGTGCCAGCAGCCAAACGGGACTAGCCGACGAGCAGTACTTC. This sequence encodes CASSQTGLADEQYF.

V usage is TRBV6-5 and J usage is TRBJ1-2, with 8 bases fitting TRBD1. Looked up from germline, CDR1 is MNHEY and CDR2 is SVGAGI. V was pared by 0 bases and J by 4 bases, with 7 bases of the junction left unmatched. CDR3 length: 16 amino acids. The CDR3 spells CASSYSGQGASYGYTF. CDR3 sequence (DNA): TGTGCCAGCAGTTACTCGGGGCAGGGGGCCTCCTATGGCTACACCTTC.